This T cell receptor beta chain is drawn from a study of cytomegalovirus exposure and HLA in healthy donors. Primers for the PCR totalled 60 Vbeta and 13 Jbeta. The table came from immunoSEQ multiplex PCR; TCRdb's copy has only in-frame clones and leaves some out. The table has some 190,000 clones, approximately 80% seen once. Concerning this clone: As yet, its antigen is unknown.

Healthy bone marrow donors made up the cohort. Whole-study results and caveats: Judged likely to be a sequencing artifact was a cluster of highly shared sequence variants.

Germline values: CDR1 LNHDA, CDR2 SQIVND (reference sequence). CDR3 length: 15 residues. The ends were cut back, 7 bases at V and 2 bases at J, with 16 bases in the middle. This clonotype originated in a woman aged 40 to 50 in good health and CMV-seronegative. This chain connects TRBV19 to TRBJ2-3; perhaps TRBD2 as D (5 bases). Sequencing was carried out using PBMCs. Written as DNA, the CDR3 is TGTGCCAGTACCACCCCGGGATTGGCCACAGATACGCAGTATTTT. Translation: CASTTPGLATDTQYF.